The rows below give T cell receptor beta chains drawn from one sample of a study of blood T cell repertoires in COVID-19. Here immunoSEQ multiplex PCR was the method, and the copy in TCRdb shows in-frame clones only, minus some. The sample has fewer than 150,000 clones; around 76% are singletons. Sequencing was done on a sample of peripheral blood. The receptors here all came from a human donor in a cohort sampled during active COVID-19. The CDR3 runs from the conserved cysteine through the conserved F or W. Each record gives: D gene, clone size, V gene, J gene, CDR3 DNA, CDR3 protein. A D gene is named only where the DNA matches it firmly. A row's size may be missing; if present it is once, few, many or a size class.

D: TRBD2; size: NA; V: TRBV4-1; J: TRBJ2-5; DNA: TGCGCCAGCAGCCAAGATAGGAGCGGGGGCCGGGGAGAGACCCAGTACTTC; CDR3: CASSQDRSGGRGETQYF
D: NA; size: NA; V: TRBV4-1; J: TRBJ2-5; DNA: TGCGCCAGCAGCCATTCTCTTAGCGTATCAAGAGAGGCCCAGTACTTC; CDR3: CASSHSLSVSREAQYF
D: NA; size: once; V: TRBV18; J: TRBJ2-5; DNA: TGTGCCAGCTCACCAAGAACAGGACAAGAGACCCAGTACTTC; CDR3: CASSPRTGQETQYF
D: NA; size: many; V: TRBV5-4; J: TRBJ2-7; DNA: TGTGCCAGCAGGTTAGGGGGGACAGATGAGCAGTACTTC; CDR3: CASRLGGTDEQYF
D: TRBD2; size: NA; V: TRBV19; J: TRBJ2-3; DNA: TGTGCCAGTAGTGACCCTGGGACTAGCGGGCCAGATACGCAGTATTTT; CDR3: CASSDPGTSGPDTQYF
D: NA; size: NA; V: TRBV10-2; J: TRBJ1-1; DNA: TGCGCCAGCAGTGACCAGGGGAGTAACACTGAAGCTTTCTTT; CDR3: CASSDQGSNTEAFF
D: NA; size: NA; V: TRBV6-2/TRBV6-3; J: TRBJ1-1; DNA: TGTGCCAGCAGTTACTCCCTGACAGATATGAACACTGAAGCTTTCTTT; CDR3: CASSYSLTDMNTEAFF
D: NA; size: NA; V: TRBV7-2; J: TRBJ2-5; DNA: TGTGCCAGCAGCCCTCAAGAGACCCAGTACTTC; CDR3: CASSPQETQYF
D: TRBD1; size: NA; V: TRBV18; J: TRBJ2-7; DNA: TGTGCCAGCTCACCACCGCAGACAGGGGAAAGCGAGCAGTACTTC; CDR3: CASSPPQTGESEQYF
D: NA; size: NA; V: TRBV7-6; J: TRBJ1-1; DNA: TGTGCCAGCACCCAGGGAAGGCACACTGAAGCTTTCTTT; CDR3: CASTQGRHTEAFF
D: NA; size: NA; V: TRBV18; J: TRBJ1-1; DNA: TGTGCCAGCTCACCAGCGGGCTGGAACACTGAAGCTTTCTTT; CDR3: CASSPAGWNTEAFF
D: NA; size: NA; V: TRBV5-1; J: TRBJ2-7; DNA: TGCGCCAGCAGCTTTGGTGCGCCGGGGGACGAGCAGTACTTC; CDR3: CASSFGAPGDEQYF
D: NA; size: NA; V: TRBV4-1; J: TRBJ2-2; DNA: TGCGCCAGCAGCCAGAGCACTAGCACTAACACCGGGGAGCTGTTTTTT; CDR3: CASSQSTSTNTGELFF
D: NA; size: NA; V: TRBV11-3; J: TRBJ2-1; DNA: TGTGCCAGCAGCCCAGGACCGGGGGAGATCTACAATGAGCAGTTCTTC; CDR3: CASSPGPGEIYNEQFF
D: NA; size: NA; V: TRBV6-5; J: TRBJ1-5; DNA: TGTGCCAGCAGTTACTCGGGGGGGGGCAATCAGCCCCAGCATTTT; CDR3: CASSYSGGGNQPQHF
D: NA; size: NA; V: TRBV20-1; J: TRBJ1-2; DNA: TGCAGTGCTAACAGGGTCTATGGCTACACCTTC; CDR3: CSANRVYGYTF
D: NA; size: few; V: TRBV6-5; J: TRBJ2-7; DNA: TGTGCCAGCACTCCGGGGGGCCACGAGCAGTACTTC; CDR3: CASTPGGHEQYF
D: TRBD1; size: NA; V: TRBV5-1; J: TRBJ2-2; DNA: TGCGCCAGCAATTACGGGACAGGTACCGGCCGGGAGCTGTTTTTT; CDR3: CASNYGTGTGRELFF
D: TRBD1; size: NA; V: TRBV5-4; J: TRBJ2-5; DNA: TGTGCCAGCAGTATTCAGGGGGCGCGGGATGAGACCCAGTACTTC; CDR3: CASSIQGARDETQYF
D: TRBD1; size: NA; V: TRBV5-4; J: TRBJ2-7; DNA: TGTGCCAGCAGCTTGAGATACGGGACAGAAGCCTACGAGCAGTACTTC; CDR3: CASSLRYGTEAYEQYF
D: NA; size: NA; V: TRBV11-2; J: TRBJ2-7; DNA: TGTGCCAGCAGCTTAAACAGGGGGGGAAACTACGAGCAGTACTTC; CDR3: CASSLNRGGNYEQYF
D: TRBD1; size: NA; V: TRBV25-1; J: TRBJ1-2; DNA: TGTGCCAGCAGCTCCGGGACAGGGGAAGGGGGCTATGGCTACACCTTC; CDR3: CASSSGTGEGGYGYTF
D: NA; size: few; V: TRBV11-2; J: TRBJ1-3; DNA: TGTGCCAGCAGCTCCGACGTGGGGGAGGGAAGTGGAAACACCATATATTTT; CDR3: CASSSDVGEGSGNTIYF
D: TRBD1; size: NA; V: TRBV2; J: TRBJ2-7; DNA: TGTGCCACCTCTCTCAGGGACAGGGTGATAGACGAGCAGTACTTC; CDR3: CATSLRDRVIDEQYF
D: TRBD1; size: NA; V: TRBV5-4; J: TRBJ1-2; DNA: TGTGCCAGCAGCCTCCGGGACAGGGGCTATGGCTACACCTTC; CDR3: CASSLRDRGYGYTF
D: NA; size: NA; V: TRBV28; J: TRBJ2-7; DNA: TGTGCCAGCAGTTTGGCTAGATCCTACGAGCAGTACTTC; CDR3: CASSLARSYEQYF
D: TRBD2; size: few; V: TRBV13; J: TRBJ2-1; DNA: TGTGCCAGCGCACTCCTTAAGGGAGGGAATGAGCAGTTCTTC; CDR3: CASALLKGGNEQFF
D: NA; size: once; V: TRBV29-1; J: TRBJ2-2; DNA: TGCAGCGTTGAAGGGCGGGGCCGGGCCCCCGGGGAGCTGTTTTTT; CDR3: CSVEGRGRAPGELFF
D: NA; size: NA; V: TRBV2; J: TRBJ1-2; DNA: TGTGCCAGCAGTGAAGATGGGGCAGAGGTCTCCTCTAACTATGGCTACACCTTC; CDR3: CASSEDGAEVSSNYGYTF
D: NA; size: NA; V: TRBV16; J: TRBJ1-5; DNA: TGTGCCAGCAGCCAATTGACGAGGGCCCGGGATGCGCCCCAGCATTTT; CDR3: CASSQLTRARDAPQHF
D: NA; size: NA; V: TRBV5-1; J: TRBJ1-5; DNA: TGCGCCAGCAGTCCCGCGGGCAATCAGCCCCAGCATTTT; CDR3: CASSPAGNQPQHF
D: NA; size: NA; V: TRBV5-5; J: TRBJ2-2; DNA: TGTGCCAGCAGCTTGATGGGGGGTGACACCGGGGAGCTGTTTTTT; CDR3: CASSLMGGDTGELFF
D: TRBD1; size: NA; V: TRBV11-2; J: TRBJ1-4; DNA: TGTGCCAGCAGCTTAGATGGCACCGGGACAGGGGGGGAAAAACTGTTTTTT; CDR3: CASSLDGTGTGGEKLFF
D: TRBD2; size: NA; V: TRBV28; J: TRBJ2-3; DNA: TGTGCCAGCAGTTTCCAGCGGGGGGGGAAAGCAGATACGCAGTATTTT; CDR3: CASSFQRGGKADTQYF
D: TRBD1; size: NA; V: TRBV20-1; J: TRBJ1-2; DNA: TGCAGTGCTAGTGAGACAGGGGGCGGACGAGGGGGCTACACCTTC; CDR3: CSASETGGGRGGYTF
D: NA; size: NA; V: TRBV19; J: TRBJ1-2; DNA: TGTGCCAGTACGAGGGCAGGAGTCACTAACTATGGCTACACCTTC; CDR3: CASTRAGVTNYGYTF
D: TRBD1; size: NA; V: TRBV5-1; J: TRBJ2-4; DNA: TGCGCCAGCAGCAACCGCGGACAGGGAGAAAACATTCAGTACTTC; CDR3: CASSNRGQGENIQYF
D: TRBD1; size: NA; V: TRBV5-1; J: TRBJ2-7; DNA: TGCGCCAGCAGCTTGACCGGGACAGGGTCCTACGAGCAGTACTTC; CDR3: CASSLTGTGSYEQYF
D: TRBD1; size: many; V: TRBV5-1; J: TRBJ2-3; DNA: TGCGCCAGCGGGACAGGGAGTACAGATACGCAGTATTTT; CDR3: CASGTGSTDTQYF
D: TRBD1; size: few; V: TRBV5-1; J: TRBJ1-5; DNA: TGCGCCAGCAGCCAAGGGTCCGGGACAGGGGACCAGCCCCAGCATTTT; CDR3: CASSQGSGTGDQPQHF
D: NA; size: once; V: TRBV7-8; J: TRBJ2-1; DNA: TGTGCCAGCAGCCGCCCGAGTGGGAGCTCCTACAATGAGCAGTTCTTC; CDR3: CASSRPSGSSYNEQFF
D: NA; size: NA; V: TRBV30; J: TRBJ1-6; DNA: TGTGCCTGGAGTTCGGGGGAGAATAATTCACCCCTCCACTTT; CDR3: CAWSSGENNSPLHF
D: NA; size: NA; V: TRBV3-1/TRBV3-2; J: TRBJ1-2; DNA: TGTGCCAGCAGCCAAGGGGGGGGGACTGGTACCTTC; CDR3: CASSQGGGTGTF
D: TRBD2; size: NA; V: TRBV15; J: TRBJ2-2; DNA: TGTGCCACCAGTACGCTAGCGGGGGGGCTGTACACCGGGGAGCTGTTTTTT; CDR3: CATSTLAGGLYTGELFF
D: TRBD2; size: NA; V: TRBV20-1; J: TRBJ2-3; DNA: TGCAGTGCTAGTGTAGCGGGGGGGCCTCTTTTCACAGATACGCAGTATTTT; CDR3: CSASVAGGPLFTDTQYF
D: NA; size: NA; V: TRBV9; J: TRBJ1-1; DNA: TGTGCCAGCAGCGCGACTCATGTGAACACTGAAGCTTTCTTT; CDR3: CASSATHVNTEAFF
D: NA; size: once; V: TRBV14; J: TRBJ2-1; DNA: TGTGCCAGCAGCCAAGTAAGGGGATCCTTTCATGAGCAGTTCTTC; CDR3: CASSQVRGSFHEQFF
D: TRBD1; size: NA; V: TRBV13; J: TRBJ1-5; DNA: TGTGCCAGCAGCTTAGGGACAGGGGTTCAGCCCCAGCATTTT; CDR3: CASSLGTGVQPQHF
D: NA; size: NA; V: TRBV7-3; J: TRBJ2-6; DNA: TGTGCCAGCAGCTTGTGGGACACAGGGGCCAACGTCCTGACTTTC; CDR3: CASSLWDTGANVLTF
D: NA; size: NA; V: TRBV7-6; J: TRBJ1-5; DNA: TGTGCCAGCAGCCCCGCTCAGGGAAGGGGTCAGCCCCAGCATTTT; CDR3: CASSPAQGRGQPQHF
D: NA; size: NA; V: TRBV28; J: TRBJ1-1; DNA: TGTGCCAGCAGCCAAGGGGGACTGAACACTGAAGCTTTCTTT; CDR3: CASSQGGLNTEAFF
D: TRBD1; size: NA; V: TRBV23-1; J: TRBJ2-3; DNA: TGCGCCAGCAGTCGGGACAGATGCACAGATACGCAGTATTTT; CDR3: CASSRDRCTDTQYF
D: TRBD1; size: NA; V: TRBV18; J: TRBJ1-2; DNA: TGTGCCAGCTCACCCCAGGCAGGGGGCGAATTAGGCTATGGCTACACCTTC; CDR3: CASSPQAGGELGYGYTF
D: TRBD2; size: NA; V: TRBV28; J: TRBJ2-7; DNA: TGTGCCAGCATATCCCACGGCCAGCGGGGGTCCTACGAGCAGTACTTC; CDR3: CASISHGQRGSYEQYF
D: NA; size: NA; V: TRBV7-3; J: TRBJ2-2; DNA: TGTGCCAGCAGCTTAACACTTTACACCGGGGAGCTGTTTTTT; CDR3: CASSLTLYTGELFF
D: NA; size: NA; V: TRBV5-1; J: TRBJ2-6; DNA: TGCGCCAGCAGTTACGGACAGCAATTCTCTGGGGCCAACGTCCTGACTTTC; CDR3: CASSYGQQFSGANVLTF
D: NA; size: NA; V: TRBV11-2; J: TRBJ2-6; DNA: TGTGCCAGCAGCTTAGAATTGGGGCGCTCTGGGGCCAACGTCCTGACTTTC; CDR3: CASSLELGRSGANVLTF